The text below deals with one T cell receptor (beta chain). The sample is drawn from a study of CD8+CD57+ T cells in acquired aplastic anemia. According to the study, genomic DNA was the template for TCR beta VDJ and CDR3 profiling. TCRdb processed the reads anew with MiXCR; each CDR3 protein has one entry. The sample consists of approximately 170,000 distinct CDR3 sequences, approximately 44% of them appearing once. Patients sequenced had flow cytometry evidence of CD8+CD57+ cell expansion. The sequence was obtained from a human donor with aplastic anemia. The sample consisted of sorted CD4+, CD8+, or CD8+CD57+ T cells (not recorded which) from PBMCs.

In nucleotides, the CDR3 is TGTGCCATCAGTGCTCCCAGGGTCCGCACAGATACGCAGTATTTT. Amino acids: CAISAPRVRTDTQYF. V gene TRBV10-3 combines with J gene TRBJ2-3, with D maybe TRBD1 (5 bases). The CDR3 has 15 residues. Trimming removed 4 bases at V and 1 base at J, with 12 bases between. Germline assignment: CDR1 ENHRY and CDR2 SYGVKD.